The rows below give T cell receptor beta chains drawn from one sample of a study of T-cell reconstitution after alpha-beta-depleted transplantation in children. MiXCR was run by TCRdb on the PCR reads, yielding one entry per CDR3 protein. The sample has approximately 200,000 distinct CDR3 sequences; more than 12% are singletons. This material consisted of PBMCs from the stem cell graft donor, taken from the stem cell graft. The origin of the receptors is a human donor who donated a stem cell graft to a child with acute lymphoblastic leukemia. CDR3s include the opening cysteine and the closing phenylalanine or tryptophan. Fields, in order: J gene, V gene, CDR3 protein.

TRBJ2-2 | TRBV7-9 | CASSSRTHDTGELFF
TRBJ2-7 | TRBV6-1 | CASSREREFIYEQYF
TRBJ1-4 | TRBV11-1 | CASSLAGGHEKLFF
TRBJ2-5 | TRBV3-1 | CACSSEEGLGGPGETQYF
TRBJ2-2 | TRBV28 | CASSPLSGTGTHLNTGELFF
TRBJ1-1 | TRBV20-1 | CSASVTGAATEAFF
TRBJ1-4 | TRBV11-3 | CASSLGTGAEKLFF
TRBJ1-5 | TRBV29-1 | CSVGTGVHQPQHF
TRBJ2-3 | TRBV11-2 | CASSLTSGSTNTQYF
TRBJ2-1 | TRBV6-5 | CASSPVKSGSQNEQFF
TRBJ2-7 | TRBV7-2 | CASSKGWTVYEQYF
TRBJ1-1 | TRBV20-1 | CSAKQQNTEAFF
TRBJ1-1 | TRBV20-1 | CSAGTGGGGAFF
TRBJ2-2 | TRBV19 | CASSARTSGRAGTGELFF
TRBJ1-2 | TRBV20-1 | CSARVGGGYGYTF
TRBJ2-2 | TRBV29-1 | CSVDLPGATGELFF
TRBJ1-1 | TRBV29-1 | CSVRRRGNTEAFF
TRBJ2-2 | TRBV7-2 | CASSLERPSGTGELFF
TRBJ2-1 | TRBV11-2 | CASSLDGPTAPPGSYNEQFF
TRBJ1-4 | TRBV29-1 | CSVEETGLVEKLFF
TRBJ2-1 | TRBV12-3/TRBV12-4 | CASSQLAGRYNEQFF
TRBJ2-1 | TRBV24-1 | CATRGGTGEFNEQFF
TRBJ1-1 | TRBV20-1 | CSAHRQWWGVGTEAFF
TRBJ2-1 | TRBV7-6 | CASSFSGTRGGEQFF
TRBJ1-1 | TRBV5-5 | CASSLWGADTEAFF
TRBJ1-5 | TRBV5-6 | CASSLADSDQPQHF
TRBJ2-1 | TRBV6-2/TRBV6-3 | CASSYSTGTSGRGWAYNEQFF
TRBJ1-4 | TRBV30 | CAWERSGSNNEKLFF
TRBJ2-7 | TRBV29-1 | CSAGTSGVKPRDEQYF
TRBJ2-5 | TRBV23-1 | CAMPRDREDYPQETQYF
TRBJ2-2 | TRBV2 | CASRPDRSGELFF
TRBJ2-1 | TRBV29-1 | CSVRDRGKVDEQFF
TRBJ1-1 | TRBV5-1 | CASSLEVGRGNTEAFF
TRBJ2-5 | TRBV5-1 | CASSVGPTQYF
TRBJ2-1 | TRBV5-1 | CASSLTGTHNEQFF
TRBJ1-3 | TRBV12-3/TRBV12-4 | CASRLGQGIYSGNTIYF
TRBJ2-1 | TRBV20-1 | CSASKGWGNEQFF